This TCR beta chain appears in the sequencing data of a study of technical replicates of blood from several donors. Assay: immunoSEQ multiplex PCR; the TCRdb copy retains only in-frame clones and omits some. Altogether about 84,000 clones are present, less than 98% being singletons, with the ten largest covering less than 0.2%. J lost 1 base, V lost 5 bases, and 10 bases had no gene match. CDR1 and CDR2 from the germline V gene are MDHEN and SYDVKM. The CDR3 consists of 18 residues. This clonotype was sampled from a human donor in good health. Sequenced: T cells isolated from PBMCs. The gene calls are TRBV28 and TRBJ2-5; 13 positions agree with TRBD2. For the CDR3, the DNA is TGTGCCAGCAGTCTACCGGGACTAGCGGGGCGGGTCCAAGAGACCCAGTACTTC. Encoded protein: CASSLPGLAGRVQETQYF.